The 24 T cell receptor beta chains presented below share a single source sample, sequenced in a study of blood T cell repertoires in COVID-19 (dated by TCRdb to 2020 to 2022). Library creation used the immunoSEQ multiplex PCR assay. The immuneACCESS repertoire file appears here via TCRdb, limited to in-frame rearrangements. These files lack a portion of the clones; in checked studies, under half of the deficit traces to unresolved V genes, and the cause of the others is not known. The sample has some 130,000 clones on record, about 83% of them singletons. In total, the top ten clones hold about 13% of the sample. The sample comprised peripheral blood. The receptors were sampled from a human donor in a cohort sampled during active COVID-19.

This chain joins TRBV6-6 and TRBJ2-3, with D possibly TRBD2 on 5 matching bases. Germline lookup yields CDR1 MNHNY and CDR2 SVGAGI (reference sequence). The V end was cut by 4 bases, the J end by 7 bases, with 12 bases between. The CDR3 runs to 13 residues. CDR3 sequence: CASSSPTTHTQYF. As DNA, the CDR3 is TGTGCCAGCAGTTCCCCGACTACCCATACGCAGTATTTT.

At least ten counts were recorded for this clone. This specimen includes other DNA sequences encoding the same CDR3. The chain links TRBV4-1 to TRBJ2-7; the match to TRBD2 covers 10 bases. Germline assignment: CDR1 MGHRA and CDR2 YSYEKL. Unmatched junction bases numbered 11, after V lost 1 base and J lost 2 bases. CDR3 size: 18 residues. The CDR3 spells CASSQGPGGLAGAYEQYF. The CDR3 DNA is TGCGCCAGCAGCCAAGGACCGGGGGGGCTAGCGGGGGCCTACGAGCAGTACTTC.

The chain carries TRBV24-1 and TRBJ2-4; 7 bases line up with TRBD1. The CDR3 is made up of 13 amino acids. J was trimmed by 1 base and V by 10 bases; bases with no gene match: 3. From germline, CDR1 is KGHDR and CDR2 SFDVKD. The CDR3 DNA reads as TGTGCCACGACGGACAGGGCCAAAAACATTCAGTACTTC. Encoded protein: CATTDRAKNIQYF.

This chain connects TRBV15 to TRBJ2-1, with D possibly being TRBD1 (6 bases). CDR3 length: 15 residues. The germline gives CDR1 LNHNV, CDR2 YYDKDF (reference sequence). Trimming pared 5 bases from V and 2 bases from J, leaving 13 bases between. CDR3 bases: TGTGCCACCAGCGCAGGGGCGCTGACCTACAATGAGCAGTTCTTC. Its translation is CATSAGALTYNEQFF.

The rearrangement joins TRBV5-1 to TRBJ2-7; D possibly corresponds to TRBD2 (7 bases). Per the germline V gene, CDR1 is SGHRS and CDR2 is YFSETQ. V lost 4 bases, J lost 7 bases, and 21 bases lay in between. This CDR3 is 15 amino acids long. For the CDR3, the DNA is TGCGCCAGCAGCCAGCTTGTCGGGGGGCAGGAGGAGCAGTACTTC. This encodes CASSQLVGGQEEQYF.

The chain joins TRBV7-2 to TRBJ2-1, with TRBD2 as a possible D gene (5 bases). Trimming removed 2 bases from V and 5 bases from J, with 10 bases in between. The germline V gene encodes CDR1 SGHTA and CDR2 FQGNSA. This CDR3 region has 14 residues. CDR3 in DNA: TGTGCCAGCAGCTTATGGGCTAGCAACAATGAGCAGTTCTTC. Protein product: CASSLWASNNEQFF. Variable domain in full (rest from reference TRBV7-2 and TRBJ2-1): GAGVSQSPSNKVTEKGKDVELRCDPISGHTALYWYRQSLGQGLEFLIYFQGNSAPDKSGLPSDRFSAERTGGSVSTLTIQRTQQEDSAVYLCASSLWASNNEQFFGPGTRLTVL.

This clone appeared once. The chain couples TRBV3-1 (or the pseudogene TRBV3-2) to TRBJ1-6; 10 nucleotides match TRBD1. Looked up from germline, CDR1 is LGHDT and CDR2 is YNNKEL (reference sequence). Losses at the gene ends were 4 bases for V and 9 bases for J; bases not matched to a gene: 15. The CDR3 is made up of 18 amino acids. The CDR3 sequence: CASSPMDRGRFSGSPLHF. The CDR3 DNA is TGTGCCAGCAGCCCTATGGACAGGGGGAGATTTAGCGGTTCACCCCTCCACTTT.

This clone was detected only a few times. CDR3 in amino acids: CASSYLQGDGYTF. CDR3 DNA sequence: TGTGCCAGCAGCTACCTACAGGGGGATGGCTACACCTTC. The chain combines TRBV5-5 with TRBJ1-2; 8 bases line up with TRBD1. CDR1 and CDR2 (germline): SGHKS, YYEKEE (reference sequence). The V segment lost 3 bases and the J segment 6 bases; nucleotides outside the gene matches: 4. This CDR3 spans 13 amino acids.

The chain couples TRBV5-1 to TRBJ2-3; D perhaps matches TRBD1 (6 bases). This CDR3 contains 15 residues. In germline, CDR1 is SGHRS, CDR2 YFSETQ. Between the trimmed V and J ends, which lost 1 base and 2 bases, there was a span of 11 bases. The CDR3 sequence: CASSLQGTDTDTQYF. The CDR3 DNA sequence: TGCGCCAGCAGCTTGCAGGGGACGGACACAGATACGCAGTATTTT.

A few counts support this clone. V gene TRBV6-1 combines with J gene TRBJ1-2; 7 bases fit TRBD1. Trimming took 1 base from V and 4 from J; bases not matched to a gene: 3. Looked up from germline, CDR1 is MNHNS and CDR2 is SASEGT. The CDR3 is made up of 14 amino acids. The CDR3 DNA is TGTGCCAGCAGTGAAGTGACAGGGCTCTATGGCTACACCTTC. It yields the protein CASSEVTGLYGYTF.

The chain uses TRBV4-1 and TRBJ1-3; weak D call: TRBD1 (5 bases). Germline V gene data show CDR1 as MGHRA and CDR2 as YSYEKL. The CDR3 covers 15 residues. The V end was cut by 5 bases, the J end by 0 bases, with 11 bases between. The CDR3 DNA is TGCGCCAGCAGCACGACAGCAAACTCTGGAAACACCATATATTTT. Amino acid sequence: CASSTTANSGNTIYF.

The chain recombines TRBV18 with TRBJ1-2; no clear D gene. In germline, CDR1 is KGHSH, CDR2 LQKENI. V was shortened by 4 bases and J by 8 bases, with 14 bases between the two germline ends. This CDR3 has 13 amino acids. The CDR3 DNA sequence: TGTGCCAGCTCACGACCGGAGGGTGTAGGCTACACCTTC. It translates to CASSRPEGVGYTF.

The chain joins TRBV5-1 to TRBJ2-2; 7 positions agree with TRBD2. V dropped 4 bases and J dropped 2; count of bases not matched to a gene: 5. CDR3 size: 15 residues. From germline, CDR1 is SGHRS and CDR2 YFSETQ. The CDR3 sequence: CASSPTSENTGELFF. The CDR3, as DNA: TGCGCCAGCAGCCCTACTAGCGAAAACACCGGGGAGCTGTTTTTT.

V is TRBV11-2 and J is TRBJ2-7; maybe TRBD2 (6 bases). Germline V gene lookup returns CDR1 SGHAT and CDR2 FQNNGV. This CDR3 is 16 amino acids long. V was clipped by 1 base and J by 5 bases, with 18 bases between them. CDR3 sequence reads: CASSLGSTRGYDEQYF. CDR3 nucleotide sequence: TGTGCCAGCAGCTTAGGATCGACTAGAGGGTACGACGAGCAGTACTTC.

In its sample, this clone was seen once. The chain has TRBV29-1 and TRBJ2-7; the D gene is possibly TRBD2 (5 bases). The germline CDR1 and CDR2 sequences are SQVTM and ANQGSEA. V was cut by 4 bases and J by 2 bases, with 12 bases left in between. The CDR3 runs 13 residues. The CDR3 DNA reads as TGCAGCGTTGGCGGGCTAGTTCCCTACGAGCAGTACTTC. Translated, it gives CSVGGLVPYEQYF.

This chain links TRBV2 with TRBJ1-4; D is unclear. Trimming cost V 3 bases and J 0 bases, with 8 bases left between them. CDR1 is SNHLY and CDR2 is FYNNEI in the germline V gene. The CDR3 extends over 15 amino acids. CDR3 bases: TGTGCCAGCAGTGAGGCGGGTGCAACTAATGAAAAACTGTTTTTT. This encodes CASSEAGATNEKLFF.

This chain joins TRBV24-1 and TRBJ2-1, with 9 bases lining up with TRBD1. Losses at the gene ends were 3 bases for V and 9 bases for J; bases not matched to a gene: 11. This CDR3 spans 16 amino acids. Per the germline V gene, CDR1 is KGHDR and CDR2 is SFDVKD. CDR3 sequence: CATSDPKQGAYSEQFF. The CDR3 coding sequence is TGTGCCACCAGTGATCCCAAACAGGGGGCATATAGTGAGCAGTTCTTC.

The J gene is TRBJ2-7, the V gene TRBV7-3; 8 nucleotides align to TRBD2. J was trimmed by 5 bases and V by 5 bases; bases with no gene match: 5. CDR1 and CDR2 (germline): SGHTA, FQGTGA. This CDR3 is 13 amino acids long. CDR3 loop: CASSVKRGNEQYF. CDR3 sequence (DNA): TGTGCCAGCAGCGTCAAGCGGGGGAACGAGCAGTACTTC.

This sequence joins TRBV18 and TRBJ2-7, with 11 positions matching TRBD2. From germline, CDR1 is KGHSH and CDR2 LQKENI. The CDR3 covers 18 residues. V lost 0 bases, J lost 3 bases, and 10 bases stayed unmatched. The chain's CDR3 is CASSPPGTSGGGSYEQYF. The CDR3 DNA is TGTGCCAGCTCACCACCCGGCACTAGCGGGGGAGGGAGCTACGAGCAGTACTTC.

This sequence joins TRBV11-2 and TRBJ2-7; weak D call: TRBD1 (6 bases). The CDR3 consists of 15 residues. Germline CDR1 reads SGHAT; CDR2 reads FQNNGV. Between the trimmed V and J ends, which lost 2 bases and 4 bases, there was a span of 15 bases. In nucleotides, the CDR3 is TGTGCCAGCAGCTTAAGGGCAGGGGAATGGTACGAGCAGTACTTC. Translating gives CASSLRAGEWYEQYF.

This chain links TRBV6-2 or TRBV6-3 with TRBJ1-2; D is ambiguous. The CDR3 extends over 17 amino acids. Germline CDR1 MNHEY, CDR2 SVGEGT. The V and J ends lost 4 bases and 0 bases respectively, with 18 bases between them. In nucleotides, the CDR3 is TGTGCCAGCAGTTCGCACTCCACAGATTTAGCTAACTATGGCTACACCTTC. Protein product: CASSSHSTDLANYGYTF.

This clone was seen a few times. The chain combines TRBV5-1 with TRBJ2-1, with 12 bases matching TRBD2. The V segment lost 0 bases and the J segment 4 bases; nucleotides outside the gene matches: 2. CDR3 length equals 16 residues. Looked up from germline, CDR1 is SGHRS and CDR2 is YFSETQ. CDR3 in amino acids: CASSLGTSGGYNEQFF. The CDR3 DNA follows: TGCGCCAGCAGCTTGGGAACTAGCGGGGGGTACAATGAGCAGTTCTTC.

This clone was picked up a small number of times. The V call is TRBV6-1, the J call TRBJ1-2; TRBD1 aligns across 7 bases. The germline CDR1 and CDR2 sequences are MNHNS and SASEGT. The CDR3 has 14 residues. Trimming took 1 base from V and 8 from J; bases not matched to a gene: 7. CDR3 nucleotide sequence: TGTGCCAGCAGTGAAGGGGCGACAGGGCTAGGCTACACCTTC. Its protein product is CASSEGATGLGYTF.

The CDR3 is CAWTPTGVNYGYTF. The CDR3 region has the DNA TGTGCCTGGACCCCCACAGGGGTCAACTATGGCTACACCTTC. V usage is TRBV30 and J usage is TRBJ1-2, with 7 bases lining up with TRBD1. There are 14 residues in the CDR3. Unmatched junction bases numbered 7, after V lost 4 bases and J lost 2 bases. From germline, CDR1 is GTSNPN and CDR2 SVGIG (reference sequence).